Below are 16 T cell receptor beta chains sequenced from a single sample in a study of T cells after yellow fever vaccination. MiXCR, applied by TCRdb to the 5' RACE reads, yields one record per CDR3 protein. This table has about 300,000 distinct CDR3 sequences, 7.5% to 9.5% appearing once. The sequenced sample was CD4+ T cells sorted from PBMCs, obtained 5 days after the yellow fever booster vaccination. The source of these receptors is a man aged 18 to 29 who received the YFV17D yellow fever vaccine.

This clonotype has a handful of counts. The chain recombines TRBV24-1 with TRBJ1-3; a possible D gene is TRBD1 (6 bases). Germline V gives CDR1 KGHDR, CDR2 SFDVKD. This CDR3 is 15 amino acids long. V lost 3 bases to trimming and J lost 5 bases, with 13 bases between them. CDR3 DNA: TGTGCCACCAGTGATAGTGGGGGGGCCCGAAACACCATATATTTT. It is translated as CATSDSGGARNTIYF.

This clonotype was detected a few times. The rearrangement joins TRBV27 to TRBJ1-4; TRBD1 agrees at 8 bases. The CDR3 contains 17 residues. Germline CDR1 and CDR2: MNHEY and SMNVEV (reference sequence). Trimming removed 4 bases from V and 3 bases from J; junction bases left unmatched: 10. In nucleotides, the CDR3 is TGTGCCAGCAGTTACTCGACAGGGGCGGCGGCTAATGAAAAACTGTTTTTT. Translated, it gives CASSYSTGAAANEKLFF.

This clonotype appeared many times. This chain links TRBV20-1 with TRBJ2-5; 11 positions agree with TRBD2. The CDR3 runs to 15 residues. Germline assignment: CDR1 DFQATT and CDR2 SNEGSKA (reference sequence). V lost 6 bases to trimming and J lost 2 bases; unmatched junction nucleotides: 8. CDR3 residues: CSAHSGGASQETQYF. CDR3 coding DNA: TGCAGTGCACATAGCGGGGGGGCGAGTCAAGAGACCCAGTACTTC.

The sample holds many counts of this clonotype. V is TRBV5-1 and J is TRBJ2-2; D is possibly TRBD1 or TRBD2 (5 bases each). The CDR3 loop spans 17 amino acids. Germline CDR1 is SGHRS and CDR2 is YFSETQ. V lost 0 bases to trimming and J lost 6 bases, with 18 bases between them. The DNA for the CDR3 is TGCGCCAGCAGCTTGGAAGGTCCGGGGCGACCTTCCGGGGAGCTGTTTTTT. Residues: CASSLEGPGRPSGELFF.

The chain joins TRBV10-3 to TRBJ2-3; possibly TRBD2 for D (5 bases). CDR1 ENHRY and CDR2 SYGVKD come from the germline V gene. CDR3 length: 16 amino acids. V was clipped by 3 bases and J by 4 bases, with 17 bases between them. CDR3 DNA: TGTGCCATCAGTGACTCGAAACGGGGTTCGGCAGATACGCAGTATTTT. Amino acid sequence: CAISDSKRGSADTQYF.

V is TRBV2 and J is TRBJ2-3; 9 nucleotides align to TRBD2. Trimming took 4 bases from V and 7 from J; bases not matched to a gene: 6. The CDR3 is made up of 14 amino acids. Germline CDR1 SNHLY, CDR2 FYNNEI. The CDR3 here is CASSGVAGENTQYF. The DNA for the CDR3 is TGTGCCAGCAGTGGGGTAGCGGGGGAAAATACGCAGTATTTT.

This chain joins TRBV4-1 and TRBJ1-2; D is ambiguous. Germline assignment: CDR1 MGHRA and CDR2 YSYEKL. CDR3 size: 15 residues. Deletions cut 0 bases from V and 1 base from J, with 9 bases between. The CDR3 DNA sequence: TGCGCCAGCAGCCAAGATCCCACCCTTAACTATGGCTACACCTTC. Residues: CASSQDPTLNYGYTF.

CDR3: CAISEAEEDTQYF. The CDR3 nucleotides are TGTGCCATCAGTGAGGCGGAGGAAGATACGCAGTATTTT. The J gene is TRBJ2-3, the V gene TRBV10-3, with a weak D call TRBD2 (5 bases). The CDR3 runs 13 residues. V was clipped by 2 bases and J by 5 bases, with 8 bases between them. Germline V gene sequence: CDR1 ENHRY, CDR2 SYGVKD.

The chain joins TRBV28 to TRBJ2-7; D perhaps matches TRBD1 (6 bases). Trimming took 4 bases from V and 2 from J, leaving 15 bases between them. In germline, CDR1 is MDHEN, CDR2 SYDVKM. CDR3 length: 15 amino acids. This CDR3 reads CASSSTSGVAYEQYF. The CDR3 DNA follows: TGTGCCAGCAGTTCCACCTCAGGGGTTGCCTACGAGCAGTACTTC. The variable domain in full, with the rest retrieved from reference TRBV28 and TRBJ2-7, is DVKVTQSSRYLVKRTGEKVFLECVQDMDHENMFWYRQDPGLGLRLIYFSYDVKMKEKGDIPEGYSVSREKKERFSLILESASTNQTSMYLCASSSTSGVAYEQYFGPGTRLTVT.

The chain combines TRBV20-1 with TRBJ1-5, with a possible D match to TRBD1 (6 bases). CDR3 length equals 14 residues. Germline V gives CDR1 DFQATT, CDR2 SNEGSKA (reference sequence). Trimming took 6 bases from V and 7 from J, leaving 19 bases between them. The CDR3 region has the DNA TGCAGTGCCCGCTACAGGGATCTCCAACAGCCCCAGCATTTT. Amino acid sequence: CSARYRDLQQPQHF.

V is TRBV5-1 and J is TRBJ2-2, with D maybe TRBD1 (5 bases). Looked up from germline, CDR1 is SGHRS and CDR2 is YFSETQ. The CDR3 contains 17 residues. V was shortened by 0 bases and J by 2 bases, with 14 bases between the two germline ends. CDR3 nucleotides: TGCGCCAGCAGCTTGGACTCCAGGGTGAATAACACCGGGGAGCTGTTTTTT. Its translation: CASSLDSRVNNTGELFF.

With respect to this clonotype: This clone may be a read error of a much larger clone one base away. This sequence joins TRBV25-1 and TRBJ2-7, with D tentatively TRBD1 or TRBD2 (5 bases each). From germline, CDR1 is MGHDK and CDR2 SYGVNS. This CDR3 comprises 13 residues. Here the CDR3 reads CASTREGTYGQYF. The CDR3 DNA reads TGTGCCAGCACCCGAGAGGGGACCTACGGGCAGTACTTC.

The chain has TRBV7-8 and TRBJ1-6, with no clear D. This CDR3 contains 18 residues. The V end was cut by 5 bases, the J end by 14 bases, with 31 bases between. Germline V gene sequence: CDR1 SGHVS, CDR2 FQNEAQ. The CDR3 sequence: CASSPRSSREFNGRTLHF. Written as DNA, the CDR3 is TGTGCCAGCAGCCCTAGGTCGTCAAGGGAATTCAATGGCAGAACCCTCCACTTT.

This chain links TRBV7-9 with TRBJ1-1; no definite D call. Germline V gene lookup returns CDR1 SEHNR and CDR2 FQNEAQ (reference sequence). The V gene lost 4 bases and the J gene lost 1 base, with 10 bases spanning the gap. The CDR3 runs to 14 residues. The CDR3 DNA is TGTGCCAGCAGCTCGCGGGCCCCGAACACTGAAGCTTTCTTT. It is translated as CASSSRAPNTEAFF.

The chain carries TRBV7-3 and TRBJ2-3; a weak D match, TRBD2 (5 bases). This CDR3 contains 17 residues. Germline-derived CDR1 and CDR2 are SGHTA and FQGTGA. V was cut by 2 bases and J by 5 bases, with 20 bases left in between. The CDR3 DNA reads TGTGCCAGCAGCTTATATGGGCTAGCATCGGTCCGAGATACGCAGTATTTT. It encodes CASSLYGLASVRDTQYF.

In its sample, this clonotype was seen many times. V is TRBV5-1 and J is TRBJ2-7; 10 positions agree with TRBD1. The CDR3 totals 19 residues. After removal of 5 bases from V and 2 bases from J, the junction contained 19 bases not matched to a gene. The germline CDR1 and CDR2 sequences are SGHRS and YFSETQ. Here the CDR3 DNA reads TGCGCCAGCAGTGACCGAACCGGGACAGGGGTGGTCCGGACCTACGAGCAGTACGTC. This codes for CASSDRTGTGVVRTYEQYV.